One sample yielded the 26 T cell receptor beta chains listed below, sequenced in a study of cytomegalovirus exposure and HLA in healthy donors. The repertoire was sequenced with immunoSEQ multiplex PCR; TCRdb's copy has only in-frame clones and lacks some. The table includes about 200,000 clones, about 82% detected once. Sample: PBMCs. These receptor sequences come from a woman under 30 in good health and CMV-seronegative.

This clone was detected once. The chain joins TRBV18 to TRBJ2-3; 8 bases agree with TRBD2. This CDR3 spans 15 amino acids. The germline V gene has CDR1 KGHSH and CDR2 LQKENI. V lost 3 bases and J lost 7; bases outside the gene matches: 9. The CDR3 nucleotides read TGTGCCAGCTCACCGCCGTCCAGCGGGAGTAATACGCAGTATTTT. It specifies CASSPPSSGSNTQYF.

The chain uses TRBV5-1 and TRBJ2-1; TRBD1 aligns across 8 bases. Looked up from germline, CDR1 is SGHRS and CDR2 is YFSETQ. This CDR3 has 15 residues. With 4 bases clipped from V and 4 bases from J, the junction kept 7 bases outside the gene matches. The CDR3 region has the DNA TGCGCCAGCAGCCCCGGACAGGGCCCTTACAATGAGCAGTTCTTC. Amino acid sequence: CASSPGQGPYNEQFF.

The chain uses TRBV1 and TRBJ2-5; the tabulated D call, TRBD2, remains unverified against the DNA. TRBV1 is termed a pseudogene. The CDR3 is 16 amino acids. The CDR3 protein is CTSSLAVRGSQETQYF. The CDR3 DNA sequence: TGCACCAGCAGCCTAGCCGTGCGGGGCTCCCAAGAGACCCAGTACTTC.

This rearrangement joins TRBV7-2 to TRBJ2-5, with D tentatively TRBD1 (5 bases). The length of the CDR3 is 13 residues. Trimming removed 1 base from V and 2 bases from J, with 5 bases in between. Germline loops: CDR1 SGHTA, CDR2 FQGNSA. The CDR3 here is CASSLGTQETQYF. CDR3 DNA sequence: TGTGCCAGCAGCTTAGGGACACAAGAGACCCAGTACTTC.

The V and J genes are TRBV29-1 and TRBJ1-1; maybe TRBD1 (6 bases). There are 15 residues in the CDR3. Germline CDR1 is SQVTM and CDR2 is ANQGSEA. V was clipped by 1 base and J by 1 base, with 13 bases between them. CDR3 sequence (DNA): TGCAGCGTTGAAGTAACTCGGACAGCGAACACTGAAGCTTTCTTT. It translates to CSVEVTRTANTEAFF.

The rearrangement links TRBV9 to TRBJ1-4, with 9 bases matching TRBD1. Germline V gives CDR1 SGDLS, CDR2 YYNGEE. The V and J ends lost 3 bases and 7 bases, in that order; junction bases with no gene match: 7. The CDR3 extends over 15 amino acids. DNA of the CDR3: TGTGCCAGCAGCGCGAACAGGGGGCGGCGTGAAAAACTGTTTTTT. Protein: CASSANRGRREKLFF.

CDR3 protein: CASSVGFGGYNEQFF. DNA of the CDR3: TGTGCCAGCAGCGTAGGCTTTGGCGGATACAATGAGCAGTTCTTC. The gene calls are TRBV9 and TRBJ2-1; D gene unclear. V was shortened by 0 bases and J by 4 bases, with 11 bases between the two germline ends. The germline gives CDR1 SGDLS, CDR2 YYNGEE. There are 15 residues in the CDR3.

The chain couples TRBV11-2 to TRBJ1-3, with D uncertain. The germline V gene encodes CDR1 SGHAT and CDR2 FQNNGV. The CDR3 totals 14 residues. V was trimmed by 1 base and J by 4 bases, leaving 8 bases between them. CDR3 nucleotide sequence: TGTGCCAGCAGCTTAGGCCCCCAGGGAAACACCATATATTTT. Its protein is CASSLGPQGNTIYF.

This clone was seen a handful of times. The chain employs TRBV7-9 and TRBJ2-1, with 7 bases fitting TRBD2. CDR1 and CDR2 from the germline V gene are SEHNR and FQNEAQ (reference sequence). V shed 0 bases, J shed 0 bases, and the junction held 5 bases outside the gene matches. The CDR3 is made up of 17 amino acids. The CDR3 sequence is CASSLARGGSSYNEQFF. CDR3 sequence (DNA): TGTGCCAGCAGCTTAGCGCGGGGCGGGAGCTCCTACAATGAGCAGTTCTTC.

The rearrangement links TRBV10-1 to TRBJ2-2; 8 bases align to TRBD1. V lost 6 bases and J lost 4; bases outside the gene matches: 7. This CDR3 comprises 15 residues. Germline lookup yields CDR1 WNHNN and CDR2 SYGVQD (reference sequence). The CDR3, as DNA: TGCGCCAGCAGCCACAGGGGGTCGGGCACCGGGGAGCTGTTTTTT. Translated: CASSHRGSGTGELFF.

This chain joins TRBV18 and TRBJ2-3; D perhaps matches TRBD1 (8 bases). Germline V lookup: CDR1 KGHSH, CDR2 LQKENI. The CDR3 runs to 13 residues. Trimming removed 3 bases from V and 11 bases from J, with 15 bases in between. CDR3 bases: TGTGCCAGCTCACCGCCAGGGGGCGGGGGGCAGTATTTT. Protein product: CASSPPGGGGQYF.

The chain employs TRBV27 and TRBJ2-1, with TRBD2 identical over 14 bases. V was pared by 4 bases and J by 6 bases, with 8 bases of the junction left unmatched. Germline V lookup: CDR1 MNHEY, CDR2 SMNVEV (reference sequence). The CDR3 is 17 residues long. This CDR3 reads CASSSPGTSGGRNEQFF. Here the CDR3 DNA reads TGTGCCAGCAGTTCCCCCGGGACTAGCGGGGGTCGCAATGAGCAGTTCTTC.

Regarding this clone: The same CDR3 also results from other DNA sequences found in this sample. The chain links TRBV2 to TRBJ1-6, with TRBD1 matching over 8 bases. V was clipped by 1 base and J by 7 bases; unmatched bases: 0. The CDR3 loop spans 14 amino acids. From germline, CDR1 is SNHLY and CDR2 FYNNEI. CDR3 protein: CASSEGTGNSPLHF. Written as DNA, the CDR3 is TGTGCCAGCAGTGAAGGGACAGGGAATTCACCCCTCCACTTT.

This clone was seen a few times. The rearrangement joins TRBV6-5 to TRBJ2-5; D unresolved. V dropped 4 bases and J dropped 5 bases, with 17 bases sitting between them. CDR1 is MNHEY, CDR2 SVGAGI, per germline. The CDR3 covers 15 residues. This CDR3 reads CASSSSLPSPETQYF. As DNA, the CDR3 is TGTGCCAGCAGTTCGTCGTTGCCTAGTCCGGAGACCCAGTACTTC.

The chain links TRBV10-3 to TRBJ2-3, with 9 positions matching TRBD1. Per the germline V gene, CDR1 is ENHRY and CDR2 is SYGVKD. This CDR3 region has 15 residues. The ends lost 4 bases at V and 2 bases at J; junction bases unmatched: 4. The DNA of the CDR3 is TGTGCCATCAGTGTCACAGGGGGCTACACAGATACGCAGTATTTT. This encodes CAISVTGGYTDTQYF.

This chain uses TRBV9 with TRBJ2-3; TRBD1 matches 10 bases. The CDR3 has 16 amino acids. The junction had 7 bases not matched to a gene; V was cut back by 3 bases and J by 3 bases. Germline V gives CDR1 SGDLS, CDR2 YYNGEE. CDR3 in DNA: TGTGCCAGCAGCGACGTAAGACAGGGGGCAACAGATACGCAGTATTTT. This sequence encodes CASSDVRQGATDTQYF. Drawing the rest from reference TRBV9 and TRBJ2-3, the complete variable domain is DSGVTQTPKHLITATGQRVTLRCSPRSGDLSVYWYQQSLDQGLQFLIQYYNGEERAKGNILERFSAQQFPDLHSELNLSSLELGDSALYFCASSDVRQGATDTQYFGPGTRLTVL.

Notes on this clone: Other DNA sequences within the sample encode an identical CDR3. The chain has TRBV6-5 and TRBJ2-2; 11 bases align to TRBD2. Germline CDR1 is MNHEY and CDR2 is SVGAGI. V lost 0 bases, J lost 4 bases, and 1 base stayed unmatched. CDR3 size: 16 residues. CDR3 amino acids: CASSYSGLAGTGELFF. Here the CDR3 DNA reads TGTGCCAGCAGTTACTCAGGACTAGCGGGCACCGGGGAGCTGTTTTTT.

The chain combines TRBV9 with TRBJ2-2; TRBD2 aligns across 8 bases. This CDR3 comprises 15 residues. Germline CDR1 and CDR2: SGDLS and YYNGEE. J gave up 4 bases and V 0 bases, and 2 bases lay outside the gene matches. CDR3 coding DNA: TGTGCCAGCAGCGTAGTCGGGGGGGGCACCGGGGAGCTGTTTTTT. Its translation is CASSVVGGGTGELFF.

The CDR3 reads CASLPGAGNQPQHF. The DNA of the CDR3 is TGTGCCAGCCTACCGGGAGCGGGCAATCAGCCCCAGCATTTT. V gene TRBV28 combines with J gene TRBJ1-5; D gene unclear. The germline V gene has CDR1 MDHEN and CDR2 SYDVKM. This CDR3 has 14 residues. V lost 8 bases and J lost 2, with 13 bases in between.

This clone was picked up one time. The chain combines TRBV5-6 with TRBJ1-2; 7 bases fit TRBD1. Germline-derived CDR1 and CDR2 are SGHDT and YYEEEE. The CDR3 consists of 13 residues. Losses at the gene ends were 0 bases for V and 4 bases for J; bases not matched to a gene: 0. Here the CDR3 reads CASSLAGGYGYTF. DNA of the CDR3: TGTGCCAGCAGCTTGGCAGGGGGCTATGGCTACACCTTC.

This chain uses TRBV7-3 with TRBJ2-1; 7 bases are shared with TRBD1. The length of the CDR3 is 15 residues. V lost 0 bases and J lost 4; bases outside the gene matches: 3. Germline-derived CDR1 and CDR2 are SGHTA and FQGTGA. As DNA, the CDR3 is TGTGCCAGCAGCTTAACCAGGGGGACGTACAATGAGCAGTTCTTC. As protein: CASSLTRGTYNEQFF.

V is TRBV4-1 and J is TRBJ2-7, with D maybe TRBD1 (6 bases). Per the germline V gene, CDR1 is MGHRA and CDR2 is YSYEKL. Deletions cut 1 base from V and 3 bases from J, with 16 bases between. This CDR3 is 16 amino acids long. The CDR3 DNA follows: TGCGCCAGCAGCCAAGTGTTCTCAGGACAGAACTACGAGCAGTACTTC. Amino acids: CASSQVFSGQNYEQYF.

V usage is TRBV28 and J usage is TRBJ1-3; maybe TRBD1 (5 bases). CDR1 is MDHEN and CDR2 is SYDVKM in the germline V gene. The CDR3 has 15 residues. Trimming took 3 bases from V and 3 from J, leaving 12 bases between them. CDR3 residues: CASSFQPGFGNTIYF. CDR3 coding DNA: TGTGCCAGCAGTTTTCAGCCAGGGTTTGGAAACACCATATATTTT.

The chain is built from TRBV19 and TRBJ1-1; D is perhaps TRBD1 (5 bases). Trimming pared 2 bases from V and 8 bases from J, leaving 21 bases between. The CDR3 runs to 16 residues. Germline CDR1 LNHDA, CDR2 SQIVND (reference sequence). The CDR3 is CASSILSGAKTEEAFF. The CDR3 nucleotides read TGTGCCAGTAGTATATTAAGTGGGGCCAAAACGGAGGAAGCTTTCTTT.

This chain joins TRBV29-1 and TRBJ2-7; tentative D call: TRBD2 (6 bases). The CDR3 length is 15 residues. The V gene's germline CDR1 is SQVTM and CDR2 ANQGSEA. Between the trimmed V and J ends, which lost 5 bases and 5 bases, there was a span of 22 bases. CDR3 amino acids: CSVTYSPGTYHEQYF. CDR3 sequence (DNA): TGCAGCGTTACCTACAGCCCCGGGACTTATCACGAGCAGTACTTC.

The J gene is TRBJ2-5, the V gene TRBV4-1; D gene unclear. Between the trimmed V and J ends, which lost 3 bases and 0 bases, there was a span of 11 bases. There are 15 residues in the CDR3. Germline V CDR1 and CDR2: MGHRA, YSYEKL. The CDR3 loop is CASSQWAQYQETQYF. The CDR3 DNA sequence: TGCGCCAGCAGCCAGTGGGCCCAGTACCAAGAGACCCAGTACTTC.